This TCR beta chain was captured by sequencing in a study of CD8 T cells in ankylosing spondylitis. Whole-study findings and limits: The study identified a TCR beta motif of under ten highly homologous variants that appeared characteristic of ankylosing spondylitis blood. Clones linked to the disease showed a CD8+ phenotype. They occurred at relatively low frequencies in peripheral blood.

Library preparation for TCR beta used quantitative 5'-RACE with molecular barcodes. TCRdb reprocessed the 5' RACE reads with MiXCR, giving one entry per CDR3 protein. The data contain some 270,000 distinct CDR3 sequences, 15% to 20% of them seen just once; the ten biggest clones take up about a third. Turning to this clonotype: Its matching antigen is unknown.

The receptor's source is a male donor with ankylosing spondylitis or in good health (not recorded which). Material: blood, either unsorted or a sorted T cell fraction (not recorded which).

The CDR3, as DNA: TGTGCCAGCAGTCGGAGAGCCTACGAGCAGTACTTC. Its translation is CASSRRAYEQYF. This rearrangement joins TRBV12-3 or TRBV12-4 to TRBJ2-7; D gene ambiguous. Between the trimmed V and J ends, which lost 5 bases and 2 bases, there was a span of 7 bases. The CDR3 runs to 12 residues.